The next 21 T cell receptor beta chains were all read from a single sample in a study of blood T cell repertoires in COVID-19. Generated by immunoSEQ multiplex PCR, the TCRdb table keeps only in-frame clones and is missing some. The repertoire holds roughly 350,000 clones, with over 75% as singletons. Sequencing was carried out using peripheral blood. These TCRs come from a woman in her 30s with COVID-19, enrolled during active disease.

The rearrangement joins TRBV10-3 to TRBJ1-1; 7 nucleotides match TRBD1. The CDR3 extends over 15 amino acids. The germline V gene encodes CDR1 ENHRY and CDR2 SYGVKD. The V and J ends lost 4 bases and 9 bases, in that order; junction bases with no gene match: 14. CDR3 sequence (DNA): TGTGCCATCAGTGCGCAACTGGACAGGAGACAACAAGCTTTCTTT. Translated, it gives CAISAQLDRRQQAFF.

CDR3 in amino acids: CASGQYPPDTQYF. DNA of the CDR3: TGTGCCAGCGGTCAGTACCCCCCAGATACGCAGTATTTT. The rearrangement links TRBV6-5 to TRBJ2-3; unclear D gene. Germline V CDR1 and CDR2: MNHEY, SVGAGI. V shed 8 bases and J shed 4 bases, with 13 bases lying between them. CDR3 size: 13 residues.

This clone was picked up one time. CDR3 sequence (DNA): TGTGCCAGCAGCTCCGGACAAAACTACGAGCAGTACTTC. Translating it yields CASSSGQNYEQYF. V is TRBV11-2 and J is TRBJ2-7; perhaps TRBD1 as D (5 bases). Germline V gene lookup returns CDR1 SGHAT and CDR2 FQNNGV. Trimming shortened V by 4 bases and J by 3 bases, and 10 bases separated the two germline ends. The CDR3 has 13 residues.

The rearrangement uses TRBV7-2 and TRBJ2-7; no definite D call. This CDR3 is 13 amino acids long. V was trimmed by 5 bases and J by 4 bases, leaving 12 bases between them. CDR1 and CDR2 from the germline V gene are SGHTA and FQGNSA. The CDR3 spells CASSKPSLYEQYF. The CDR3 DNA reads as TGTGCCAGCAGCAAGCCGAGCCTATACGAGCAGTACTTC.

V is TRBV19 and J is TRBJ2-7; 8 bases are shared with TRBD1. This CDR3 region has 15 residues. The V gene end was trimmed by 5 bases and the J gene end by 2 bases; junction bases not matched to a gene: 8. Per germline, CDR1 LNHDA and CDR2 SQIVND (reference sequence). The CDR3 DNA reads TGTGCCAGTAGTCGTTCAGGGGGCAGCCCCTACGAGCAGTACTTC. Protein product: CASSRSGGSPYEQYF. Based on the CDR3 plus reference TRBV19 and TRBJ2-7, the full variable domain is DGGITQSPKYLFRKEGQNVTLSCEQNLNHDAMYWYRQDPGQGLRLIYYSQIVNDFQKGDIAEGYSVSREKKESFPLTVTSAQKNPTAFYLCASSRSGGSPYEQYFGPGTRLTVT.

The V gene is TRBV5-1, the J gene TRBJ1-1, with 7 bases matching TRBD1. CDR1 and CDR2 (germline): SGHRS, YFSETQ. With V trimmed by 4 bases and J by 1 base, 4 bases remained unmatched. This CDR3 is 14 amino acids long. CDR3 amino acids: CASSPGDRNTEAFF. The CDR3 nucleotides read TGCGCCAGCAGCCCCGGGGACAGGAACACTGAAGCTTTCTTT.

This clone was seen a handful of times. This chain connects TRBV4-1 to TRBJ2-7, with TRBD1 identical over 10 bases. The V segment lost 5 bases and the J segment 4 bases; nucleotides outside the gene matches: 11. This CDR3 is 16 amino acids long. Germline-derived CDR1 and CDR2 are MGHRA and YSYEKL. This chain's CDR3 is CASSKKGGQGIYEQYF. The CDR3 region has the DNA TGCGCCAGCAGCAAAAAGGGGGGACAGGGGATATACGAGCAGTACTTC.

This clone was observed a handful of times. This chain connects TRBV5-1 to TRBJ1-2; the D gene is possibly TRBD1 (6 bases). Germline V gene data show CDR1 as SGHRS and CDR2 as YFSETQ. The length of the CDR3 is 16 residues. The V end was cut by 0 bases, the J end by 1 base, with 13 bases between. As DNA, the CDR3 is TGCGCCAGCAGCTTGGAACCCCAGGGGATTAACTATGGCTACACCTTC. Encoded protein: CASSLEPQGINYGYTF.

CDR3 coding DNA: TGTGCCACCGGCGGACTCACAGATACGCAGTATTTT. The encoded protein is CATGGLTDTQYF. V and J are TRBV24-1 and TRBJ2-3, with D possibly matching TRBD2 (5 bases). V lost 9 bases and J 2 bases, leaving 8 bases between the germline ends. CDR1 and CDR2 (germline): KGHDR, SFDVKD. CDR3 length equals 12 residues.

The chain links TRBV11-2 to TRBJ1-5; D gene ambiguous. The CDR3 extends over 12 amino acids. CDR1 and CDR2 from the germline V gene are SGHAT and FQNNGV. V lost 5 bases and J 5 bases, leaving 7 bases between the germline ends. In DNA form, the CDR3 reads TGTGCCAGCAGCCCAGGTCATCAGCCCCAGCATTTT. Its protein is CASSPGHQPQHF.

This chain uses TRBV10-3 with TRBJ2-1; 11 bases align to TRBD2. The length of the CDR3 is 15 residues. The ends lost 2 bases at V and 7 bases at J; junction bases unmatched: 4. CDR1 ENHRY and CDR2 SYGVKD come from the germline V gene. The CDR3, as DNA: TGTGCCATCAGTGAGAAGGTAGCGGGAGGGAATGAGCAGTTCTTC. Translation gives CAISEKVAGGNEQFF.

This rearrangement joins TRBV30 to TRBJ2-4; D unresolved. This CDR3 contains 15 residues. The V and J ends lost 0 bases and 0 bases respectively, with 9 bases between them. Looked up from germline, CDR1 is GTSNPN and CDR2 is SVGIG (reference sequence). The chain's CDR3 is CAWSVQPLAKNIQYF. The CDR3 region has the DNA TGTGCCTGGAGTGTACAACCCTTAGCCAAAAACATTCAGTACTTC.

CDR3 sequence: CASARRGAYEQYF. The CDR3 DNA reads as TGTGCCAGCGCAAGGCGGGGGGCCTACGAGCAGTACTTC. The chain has TRBV12-3 or TRBV12-4 and TRBJ2-7; 8 bases fit TRBD2. This CDR3 has 13 residues. Unmatched junction bases numbered 5, after V lost 8 bases and J lost 2 bases.

J is TRBJ2-1 and V is TRBV30; TRBD1 matches 8 bases. Germline assignment: CDR1 GTSNPN and CDR2 SVGIG (reference sequence). This CDR3 has 13 amino acids. J was trimmed by 5 bases and V by 5 bases; bases with no gene match: 5. Written as DNA, the CDR3 is TGTGCCTGGCTCGGACAGGGAAACAATGAGCAGTTCTTC. Encoded protein: CAWLGQGNNEQFF.

The V gene is TRBV6-5, the J gene TRBJ1-1; no clear D gene. In germline, CDR1 is MNHEY, CDR2 SVGAGI. V gave up 2 bases and J gave up 7 bases, with 11 bases separating them. CDR3 length: 13 amino acids. CDR3 amino acids: CASSYHREVEAFF. The CDR3 bases are TGTGCCAGCAGTTACCATCGCGAGGTTGAAGCTTTCTTT.

The chain combines TRBV7-9 with TRBJ2-1, with D maybe TRBD2 (7 bases). Trimming took off 5 bases at V and 1 base at J, with 15 bases between the two ends. CDR3 size: 16 residues. Germline CDR1 is SEHNR and CDR2 is FQNEAQ (reference sequence). The CDR3 region has the DNA TGTGCCAGCAGCCCAGAAGGGGGGGGATCCTACAATGAGCAGTTCTTC. Encoded protein: CASSPEGGGSYNEQFF.

V usage is TRBV7-9 and J usage is TRBJ2-3; D ambiguous. V lost 2 bases to trimming and J lost 0 bases, with 6 bases between them. Germline-derived CDR1 and CDR2 are SEHNR and FQNEAQ (reference sequence). The CDR3 is made up of 14 amino acids. CDR3 in amino acids: CASSLITSTDTQYF. The CDR3 region has the DNA TGTGCCAGCAGCTTAATAACAAGCACAGATACGCAGTATTTT.

V is TRBV6-2 or TRBV6-3 and J is TRBJ2-6; 13 nucleotides agree with TRBD2. V dropped 5 bases and J dropped 1; count of bases not matched to a gene: 8. Germline CDR1 reads MNHEY; CDR2 reads SVGEGT. This CDR3 region has 19 residues. This CDR3 is CASSGTRLAGGSGANVLTF. The CDR3 nucleotides are TGTGCCAGCAGTGGGACACGACTAGCGGGAGGATCTGGGGCCAACGTCCTGACTTTC.

V usage is TRBV28 and J usage is TRBJ1-2; the match to TRBD1 covers 7 bases. The germline gives CDR1 MDHEN, CDR2 SYDVKM. The J segment lost 8 bases and the V segment lost 5 bases, leaving 5 bases of the junction unmatched. The CDR3 has 12 residues. The CDR3 spells CASSKGGRGYTF. CDR3 coding DNA: TGTGCCAGCAGTAAAGGGGGCCGGGGCTACACCTTC.

The chain employs TRBV7-9 and TRBJ1-1, with D unclear. The CDR3 loop spans 11 amino acids. CDR1 is SEHNR and CDR2 is FQNEAQ in the germline V gene (reference sequence). V was cut by 3 bases and J by 7 bases, with 6 bases left in between. In DNA form, the CDR3 reads TGTGCCAGCAGCTTGTCAGATGAAGCTTTCTTT. Translation: CASSLSDEAFF.

V usage is TRBV5-1 and J usage is TRBJ2-1, with 9 positions matching TRBD1. The CDR3 consists of 14 residues. The junction had 6 bases not matched to a gene; V was cut back by 4 bases and J by 7 bases. Germline CDR1 reads SGHRS; CDR2 reads YFSETQ. The CDR3: CASSVDRGWNEQFF. The DNA of the CDR3 is TGCGCCAGCAGCGTGGACAGGGGTTGGAATGAGCAGTTCTTC.